These 21 T cell receptor beta chains originate from one sample sequenced in a study of shared clonotypes between healthy human individuals. The protocol was immunoSEQ multiplex PCR, while the TCRdb copy is restricted to in-frame clones and leaves out a portion. The data show under 1,100,000 clones, about 74% seen once. The sample comprised memory CD4+ T cells sorted from blood. Documented subset: CD45RA-negative fraction. These TCRs come from a man between 18 and 35 years old in good health.

The sample holds a few counts of this clone. The chain employs TRBV6-1 and TRBJ2-2; 11 bases are shared with TRBD2. J gave up 2 bases and V 6 bases, and 2 bases lay outside the gene matches. This CDR3 contains 15 residues. Per the germline V gene, CDR1 is MNHNS and CDR2 is SASEGT. DNA for the CDR3: TGTGCCAGCAGGACTAGCGGGGTAAACACCGGGGAGCTGTTTTTT. It codes for CASRTSGVNTGELFF.

V gene TRBV5-5 combines with J gene TRBJ1-1; D gene ambiguous. The CDR3 runs to 14 residues. Per germline, CDR1 SGHKS and CDR2 YYEKEE (reference sequence). The V end was cut by 4 bases, the J end by 6 bases, with 16 bases between. CDR3 sequence (DNA): TGTGCCAGCAGCCCCGGCGACGTAGCTCCTGAAGCTTTCTTT. It encodes CASSPGDVAPEAFF. Full variable domain (remainder filled in from reference TRBV5-5 and TRBJ1-1): DAGVTQSPTHLIKTRGQQVTLRCSPISGHKSVSWYQQVLGQGPQFIFQYYEKEERGRGNFPDRFSARQFPNYSSELNVNALLLGDSALYLCASSPGDVAPEAFFGQGTRLTVV.

This clone was counted a single time. V gene TRBV7-2 combines with J gene TRBJ2-3; D gene ambiguous. This CDR3 has 13 amino acids. Germline V gene data show CDR1 as SGHTA and CDR2 as FQGNSA. Trimming pared 5 bases from V and 4 bases from J, leaving 10 bases between. The CDR3 DNA reads TGTGCCAGCAGCAGGTTAATTGCAGATACGCAGTATTTT. It is translated as CASSRLIADTQYF.

In regard to this clone: The likely explanation is a read error, given a far larger clone one base away. The DNA of the CDR3 is TGTACCAGCAACGAGGCCCCTAATGAAAAACTGTTTTTT. Translating it yields CTSNEAPNEKLFF. J is TRBJ1-4 and V is TRBV9, with D unresolved. Germline CDR1 and CDR2: SGDLS and YYNGEE. The CDR3 runs to 13 residues.

The rearrangement joins TRBV27 to TRBJ1-1; D unclear. The CDR3 is 13 residues long. V was trimmed by 5 bases and J by 1 base, leaving 8 bases between them. Per the germline V gene, CDR1 is MNHEY and CDR2 is SMNVEV (reference sequence). The CDR3 loop is CASSRNPNTEAFF. The CDR3 DNA reads as TGTGCCAGCAGTCGAAATCCGAACACTGAAGCTTTCTTT.

To note about this clone: A junction boundary mismatches the germline segment, possibly from a read error. The V call is TRBV10-3, the J call TRBJ1-1; D perhaps matches TRBD1 (5 bases). The CDR3 loop spans 13 amino acids. Looked up from germline, CDR1 is ENHRY and CDR2 is SYGVKD. The CDR3 sequence: CASSERGNTEAFF. CDR3 sequence (DNA): TGTGCCAGCAGTGAAAGGGGAAACACTGAAGCTTTCTTT.

This sequence joins TRBV10-1 and TRBJ1-2; no clear D. The V end lost 2 bases, the J end lost 4 bases, and 14 bases lay between the germline ends. CDR3 size: 15 residues. Germline V gene lookup returns CDR1 WNHNN and CDR2 SYGVQD (reference sequence). CDR3 coding DNA: TGCGCCAGCAGTGAGGACCGCCAAGGGCGCTATGGCTACACCTTC. This sequence encodes CASSEDRQGRYGYTF.

This chain connects TRBV5-1 to TRBJ2-2; D remains ambiguous. In germline, CDR1 is SGHRS, CDR2 YFSETQ. V was clipped by 2 bases and J by 7 bases, with 6 bases between them. There are 12 residues in the CDR3. The CDR3 spells CASSFNGGELFF. CDR3 bases: TGCGCCAGCAGCTTTAACGGCGGGGAGCTGTTTTTT.

This sequence joins TRBV10-3 and TRBJ2-5; 7 bases are shared with TRBD1. Germline CDR1 and CDR2: ENHRY and SYGVKD. Trimming removed 4 bases from V and 2 bases from J; junction bases left unmatched: 13. The CDR3 runs 17 residues. CDR3 in amino acids: CAISVRGRPELQETQYF. The CDR3 DNA reads TGTGCCATCAGTGTAAGGGGGCGCCCCGAATTACAAGAGACCCAGTACTTC.

J is TRBJ2-7 and V is TRBV30, with D tentatively TRBD2 (6 bases). Germline V gene lookup returns CDR1 GTSNPN and CDR2 SVGIG (reference sequence). CDR3 size: 17 residues. V was trimmed by 2 bases and J by 2 bases, leaving 22 bases between them. The CDR3 reads CAWSMTRQRVPAYEQYF. For the CDR3, the DNA is TGTGCCTGGAGTATGACTAGACAGAGGGTTCCCGCCTACGAGCAGTACTTC.

The DNA of the CDR3 is TGTGCCAGCAGCTTGGGCAGCGCCCAATGGGGCTACACCTTC. Its translation is CASSLGSAQWGYTF. The gene calls are TRBV5-4 and TRBJ1-2; no reliable D call. This CDR3 spans 14 amino acids. Trimming stripped 0 bases from V and 8 bases from J, with 14 bases between. Germline V lookup: CDR1 SGHNT, CDR2 YYREEE (reference sequence).

The chain has TRBV9 and TRBJ2-2; tentative D call: TRBD2 (7 bases). Germline V gene sequence: CDR1 SGDLS, CDR2 YYNGEE. The CDR3 runs 16 residues. Trimming shortened V by 1 base and J by 4 bases, and 14 bases separated the two germline ends. CDR3 protein: CASSVRGGTGTGELFF. In nucleotides, the CDR3 is TGTGCCAGCAGCGTACGCGGGGGCACTGGCACCGGGGAGCTGTTTTTT. The whole variable domain, filled in from reference TRBV9 and TRBJ2-2, reads DSGVTQTPKHLITATGQRVTLRCSPRSGDLSVYWYQQSLDQGLQFLIQYYNGEERAKGNILERFSAQQFPDLHSELNLSSLELGDSALYFCASSVRGGTGTGELFFGEGSRLTVL.

This clone occurred a few times. The same CDR3 also results from other DNA sequences found in this sample. The chain links TRBV9 to TRBJ2-3; no firm D call. CDR3 length: 13 residues. Trimming shortened V by 0 bases and J by 5 bases, and 7 bases separated the two germline ends. CDR1 is SGDLS, CDR2 YYNGEE, per germline. CDR3 residues: CASSVDGRDTQYF. CDR3 DNA: TGTGCCAGCAGCGTAGACGGAAGAGATACGCAGTATTTT.

This clone was picked up many times. The V call is TRBV7-9, the J call TRBJ2-3; tentative D call: TRBD1 (5 bases). The CDR3 runs to 16 residues. Germline loops: CDR1 SEHNR, CDR2 FQNEAQ (reference sequence). The V end lost 5 bases, the J end lost 5 bases, and 20 bases lay between the germline ends. The CDR3 coding sequence is TGTGCCAGCAGCCTAAGACTTGGACAAGGGAAAGATACGCAGTATTTT. Amino acids: CASSLRLGQGKDTQYF.

CDR3 sequence reads: CASSFITGDSPLHF. CDR3 bases: TGCGCCAGCAGCTTCATTACAGGGGATTCACCCCTCCACTTT. The chain recombines TRBV5-1 with TRBJ1-6; 7 bases are shared with TRBD1. This CDR3 is built from 14 residues. Trimming cost V 2 bases and J 8 bases; bases outside gene matches: 4. Germline values: CDR1 SGHRS, CDR2 YFSETQ.

The chain uses TRBV27 and TRBJ2-5; a possible D gene is TRBD1 (5 bases). This CDR3 region has 12 residues. Trimming removed 5 bases at V and 7 bases at J, with 11 bases between. Germline lookup yields CDR1 MNHEY and CDR2 SMNVEV (reference sequence). The chain's CDR3 is CASSQPQGTQYF. Here the CDR3 DNA reads TGTGCCAGCAGTCAGCCTCAGGGGACCCAGTACTTC.

The V call is TRBV28, the J call TRBJ2-3; perhaps TRBD1 as D (6 bases). This CDR3 is 14 amino acids long. Germline values: CDR1 MDHEN, CDR2 SYDVKM. The V end was cut by 7 bases, the J end by 2 bases, with 13 bases between. CDR3 sequence reads: CASTHRAPTDTQYF. The CDR3 nucleotides read TGTGCCAGCACCCACAGGGCCCCCACAGATACGCAGTATTTT. The variable domain in full, with the rest retrieved from reference TRBV28 and TRBJ2-3, is DVKVTQSSRYLVKRTGEKVFLECVQDMDHENMFWYRQDPGLGLRLIYFSYDVKMKEKGDIPEGYSVSREKKERFSLILESASTNQTSMYLCASTHRAPTDTQYFGPGTRLTVL.

The chain combines TRBV7-9 with TRBJ1-1; tentative D call: TRBD1 (5 bases). Looked up from germline, CDR1 is SEHNR and CDR2 is FQNEAQ (reference sequence). There are 14 residues in the CDR3. V dropped 5 bases and J dropped 3 bases, with 13 bases sitting between them. The CDR3 DNA is TGTGCCAGCAGCCTGGGGCGCCGAGACACTGAAGCTTTCTTT. Amino acids: CASSLGRRDTEAFF.

This clone was found once. The chain joins TRBV15 to TRBJ2-5, with D perhaps matching TRBD2 (7 bases). Germline lookup yields CDR1 LNHNV and CDR2 YYDKDF (reference sequence). Trimming left V 4 bases short and J 5 bases short, with 20 bases between. This CDR3 is built from 16 residues. CDR3 protein: CATSTLNTGGAETQYF. DNA for the CDR3: TGTGCCACCAGCACCCTTAATACGGGGGGCGCCGAGACCCAGTACTTC.

The J gene is TRBJ2-7, the V gene TRBV6-5, with 12 bases that match TRBD1. This CDR3 spans 16 amino acids. J gave up 3 bases and V 4 bases, and 7 bases lay outside the gene matches. Germline-derived CDR1 and CDR2 are MNHEY and SVGAGI. CDR3 residues: CASSFLGTGGGYEQYF. The CDR3 DNA is TGTGCCAGCAGTTTCTTAGGGACAGGGGGCGGCTACGAGCAGTACTTC.

The chain uses TRBV19 and TRBJ1-5, with D perhaps TRBD1 (5 bases). CDR1 and CDR2 (germline): LNHDA, SQIVND (reference sequence). Trimming removed 3 bases from V and 3 bases from J, with 9 bases in between. The CDR3 is 14 residues long. CDR3 residues: CASSIGGNNQPQHF. The CDR3 region has the DNA TGTGCCAGTAGTATCGGGGGGAACAATCAGCCCCAGCATTTT.